At least ten counts were recorded for the clone carrying this T cell receptor (beta chain). The antigen remains unidentified. The read halts 3 residues ahead of the CDR3 end, with the missing end drawn from the germline J gene. This specimen belongs to a study of T cell clonality in common variable immunodeficiency. Study results and caveats: Patient heterogeneity in the CVID cohort limited correlations between repertoire features and clinical complications. The cause of increased CVID clonality remains unclear without subpopulation sequencing.

Produced via immunoSEQ multiplex PCR; TCRdb's table is partial and in-frame only. The sample has approximately 50,000 clones, none seen only once. Germline CDR1 and CDR2: DFQATT and SNEGSKA (reference sequence). This CDR3 is 14 amino acids long. The V gene lost 3 bases and the J gene lost 3 bases, with 14 bases spanning the gap. This clonotype was obtained from a person between 18 and 70 years old in good health. Sample: peripheral blood mononuclear cells. This chain connects TRBV20-1 to TRBJ2-5; D gene uncertain. The sequenced CDR3 bases are TGCAGTGCTAGGAACAGAAAGGGTGAAGAGACC. Its translation is CSARNRKGEET. The entire CDR3 protein reads CSARNRKGEETQYF.